This is a list of T cell receptor beta chains from one sample in a study of OX40 agonist ivuxolimab in advanced cancers. Profiling relied on immunoSEQ multiplex PCR, and the TCRdb table lists in-frame clones only, not all of them. This sample has 100,000 or so clones, with 86% found just once. Here the sequenced sample was CD4+ or CD8+ T cells sorted from blood, taken in a trial of the OX40 agonist ivuxolimab. These receptors came from an adult with an advanced solid tumor such as melanoma, head and neck, liver or kidney cancer. CDR3s include the opening cysteine and the closing phenylalanine or tryptophan. Fields, in order: CDR3 DNA, CDR3 protein, clone size, V gene, J gene, D gene, CDR3 length. D genes are given only for firm matches. Only part of the rows carry a size: once, few, many, or a class if the clone is expanded.

TGTGCCAGTAGTATAGGACAGGGCCCCTACAATGAGCAGTTCTTC,CASSIGQGPYNEQFF,NA,TRBV19,TRBJ2-1,TRBD1,15
TGTGCCAGCAGCCGCGGAGGGACAGGGAAGGAGCAGTACTTC,CASSRGGTGKEQYF,NA,TRBV7-2,TRBJ2-7,TRBD1,14
TGCGCCAGCAGTGAGTCGACCGGTTCACCCCTCCACTTT,CASSESTGSPLHF,once,TRBV10-2,TRBJ1-6,NA,13
TGTGCCAGCAGCTTACAATTTGGCGGGGAGCAGTACTTC,CASSLQFGGEQYF,NA,TRBV7-3,TRBJ2-7,NA,13
TGTGCCAGCAGCTTCCTAGGTACCTCTGGGGCCAACGTCCTGACTTTC,CASSFLGTSGANVLTF,once,TRBV5-6,TRBJ2-6,NA,16
TGCGCCAGCAGCTTGGACAGGGCTGGCACCGGGGAGCTGTTTTTT,CASSLDRAGTGELFF,NA,TRBV5-1,TRBJ2-2,NA,15
TGTGCCAGCAGCTTGGAAACAGGAGTTCGAGGGAACACTGAAGCTTTCTTT,CASSLETGVRGNTEAFF,NA,TRBV5-6,TRBJ1-1,NA,17
TGTGCCAGTAAAAGACAGGGCGTCTATGAAAAACTGTTTTTT,CASKRQGVYEKLFF,NA,TRBV19,TRBJ1-4,TRBD1,14
TGTGCCAGCAGTTTATCCGTCACCGATACGCAGTATTTT,CASSLSVTDTQYF,NA,TRBV27,TRBJ2-3,NA,13
TGTGCCAGCAGTCTACAGGGACGAGGTAATGAGCAGTTCTTC,CASSLQGRGNEQFF,NA,TRBV6-5,TRBJ2-1,NA,14
TGTGCCAGTAAGGTCGGCTCTGGGGCCAACGTCCTGACTTTC,CASKVGSGANVLTF,NA,TRBV19,TRBJ2-6,NA,14
TGTGCCAGCAGCGTATCAGGGGTGGGCTACACCTTC,CASSVSGVGYTF,NA,TRBV9,TRBJ1-2,NA,12
TGTGCCAGTAGTACGTCACCTAGCGGGAGAGAGACCCAGTACTTC,CASSTSPSGRETQYF,NA,TRBV19,TRBJ2-5,TRBD2,15
TGTCGCGCGGGGACGGCGGAAGCTTTCTTT,CRAGTAEAFF,NA,TRBV6-1,TRBJ1-1,NA,10
TGTGCCAGCATGGAGGGGAGCTACGAGCAGTACTTC,CASMEGSYEQYF,few,TRBV27,TRBJ2-7,NA,12
TGTGCCAGTAGTGAGACAGGTGCCAAAAACATTCAGTACTTC,CASSETGAKNIQYF,NA,TRBV19,TRBJ2-4,NA,14
TGTGCCAGCAGCTTGACGCCCGAGAACACTGAAGCTTTCTTT,CASSLTPENTEAFF,NA,TRBV5-4,TRBJ1-1,NA,14
TGTGCCAGCAGCTTACGAGGGGAGCAGTTCTTC,CASSLRGEQFF,NA,TRBV7-8,TRBJ2-1,NA,11
TGTGCCAGCAGCGACCGACAGGGAGCGAACACTGAAGCTTTCTTT,CASSDRQGANTEAFF,NA,TRBV9,TRBJ1-1,TRBD1,15
TGTGCCTGGAGTGTACAGTTCTTGAACACTGAAGCTTTCTTT,CAWSVQFLNTEAFF,NA,TRBV30,TRBJ1-1,NA,14
TGTGCCAGCAGTAGACAGGGCCTGGAAGATACGCAGTATTTT,CASSRQGLEDTQYF,once,TRBV27,TRBJ2-3,TRBD1,14
TGTGCCAGCAGCTCGGGACTAGCGGGGAACACAGATACGCAGTATTTT,CASSSGLAGNTDTQYF,NA,TRBV7-9,TRBJ2-3,TRBD2,16
TGTGCCAGCAGCTTACAGGGTCTTCAGCCCCAGCATTTT,CASSLQGLQPQHF,NA,TRBV7-2,TRBJ1-5,NA,13
TGTGCCTGGACTAGCGGGGTTCTCTGGAATGAGCAGTTCTTC,CAWTSGVLWNEQFF,NA,TRBV30,TRBJ2-1,TRBD2,14
TGTGCCAGCAGCCAATCTCGACAGGGCACCGGGGAGCTGTTTTTT,CASSQSRQGTGELFF,NA,TRBV16,TRBJ2-2,TRBD1,15
TGTGCCAGCAGCTTGGGGGGAGTCGAAGGAGATACGCAGTATTTT,CASSLGGVEGDTQYF,NA,TRBV5-4,TRBJ2-3,NA,15
TGTGCCAGCTCATTCGGACAGAACACTGAAGCTTTCTTT,CASSFGQNTEAFF,NA,TRBV18,TRBJ1-1,NA,13
TGTGCCAGCAGCTTACTTAACAGGGTGAATCAGCCCCAGCATTTT,CASSLLNRVNQPQHF,NA,TRBV5-6,TRBJ1-5,NA,15
TGTGCCAGCAGCTTCAGGAACACCGGGGAGCTGTTTTTT,CASSFRNTGELFF,NA,TRBV7-2,TRBJ2-2,NA,13
TGCAGCGTTGTGCCGGGGACTGAAGCTTTCTTT,CSVVPGTEAFF,NA,TRBV29-1,TRBJ1-1,NA,11
TGTGCCAGCAGCTTAGCGAGAGCAGGGGGCGGCTACACCTTC,CASSLARAGGGYTF,NA,TRBV7-2,TRBJ1-2,TRBD1,14
TGTGCCAGCAGCCGCCGGGGGGAACGGGACTATGGCTACACCTTC,CASSRRGERDYGYTF,once,TRBV6-5,TRBJ1-2,NA,15
TGTGCCACCCAGTTTGGGTCCGGGACCTCTAGCAATCAGCCCCAGCATTTT,CATQFGSGTSSNQPQHF,NA,TRBV19,TRBJ1-5,NA,17
TGTGCCAGCTCAACGGGGAACACTGAAGCTTTCTTT,CASSTGNTEAFF,NA,TRBV18,TRBJ1-1,NA,12
TGTGCCAGCAGTTACTCAGCGACAGGGGATGAGCAGTTCTTC,CASSYSATGDEQFF,NA,TRBV6-6,TRBJ2-1,TRBD1,14
TGTGCCAGCAGCTTAGAGCGGGTAGATACGCAGTATTTT,CASSLERVDTQYF,once,TRBV7-2,TRBJ2-3,NA,13
TGTGCCAGCTCACCTCGAACCGGGACTAGCGGGGGAGGCAATGAGCAGTTCTTC,CASSPRTGTSGGGNEQFF,once,TRBV18,TRBJ2-1,TRBD2,18
TGTGCCAGTAGTAATTTAAGGACAGGGAGCGGCAATGAGCAGTTCTTC,CASSNLRTGSGNEQFF,NA,TRBV19,TRBJ2-1,TRBD1,16
TGTGCCAGCAGCTTAGGGGGTTTCGACACTGAAGCTTTCTTT,CASSLGGFDTEAFF,NA,TRBV7-3,TRBJ1-1,NA,14
TGTGCCAGCTCATGGACAGGGGGGAACACTGAAGCTTTCTTT,CASSWTGGNTEAFF,few,TRBV18,TRBJ1-1,TRBD1,14
TGTGCCAGCAGCCAGGCAAGGGGAACAGATTTCTTC,CASSQARGTDFF,NA,TRBV7-9,TRBJ2-1,NA,12
TGTGCCAGCAATGGCAGGGGAATAGATACGCAGTATTTT,CASNGRGIDTQYF,NA,TRBV6-1,TRBJ2-3,NA,13
TGTGCCAGTAGTATTACTAGCGGGAGTAGGAATGAGCAGTTCTTC,CASSITSGSRNEQFF,NA,TRBV19,TRBJ2-1,TRBD2,15
TGCGCCAGCAGCTGGGGGGCGACTAGCGGGAGGGGACAAGAGACCCAGTACTTC,CASSWGATSGRGQETQYF,NA,TRBV5-1,TRBJ2-5,TRBD2,18
TGTGCCAGTAGTAAGGTTAGCGGGGGGGCCAGAGATACGCAGTATTTT,CASSKVSGGARDTQYF,few,TRBV19,TRBJ2-3,TRBD2,16
TGTGCCAGCTCCCCGGGGGCTAGCAATCAGCCCCAGCATTTT,CASSPGASNQPQHF,NA,TRBV18,TRBJ1-5,NA,14
TGTGCCACCTCTACAGGCTCTGGAAACACCATATATTTT,CATSTGSGNTIYF,NA,TRBV7-6,TRBJ1-3,NA,13
TGCGCCAGCAGCTTGGGGGGGCAGGAGTCCTACGAGCAGTACTTC,CASSLGGQESYEQYF,NA,TRBV5-1,TRBJ2-7,NA,15
TGTGCCAGTGCCCCCGGGACAGACCAAGAGACCCAGTACTTC,CASAPGTDQETQYF,NA,TRBV19,TRBJ2-5,TRBD1,14
TGTGCCTGGAGTGGGGGGGTAGGCACCGGGGAGCTGTTTTTT,CAWSGGVGTGELFF,NA,TRBV30,TRBJ2-2,NA,14
TGTGCCAGCAGTTTAAGGGGGCGCGGCAATCAGCCCCAGCATTTT,CASSLRGRGNQPQHF,NA,TRBV27,TRBJ1-5,TRBD1,15
TGTGCCAGCAGCCAAGATAACCGGGACGGGAACACCGGGGAGCTGTTTTTT,CASSQDNRDGNTGELFF,NA,TRBV14,TRBJ2-2,NA,17
TGTGCCTGGAGTTTCAGTTACAATCAGCCCCAGCATTTT,CAWSFSYNQPQHF,NA,TRBV30,TRBJ1-5,NA,13